A selection of T cell receptor beta chains follows, all from one sample in a study of tumor-infiltrating lymphocytes in primary liver carcinoma. Using its own MiXCR run on the multiplex PCR reads, TCRdb lists one record per CDR3 protein. The sample consists of 310,000 or so distinct CDR3 sequences, about three fifths of them appearing once. What was sequenced was peripheral blood. These receptors came from a woman aged 25 to 45 with primary liver carcinoma and hepatitis B virus infection. Both conserved end residues are part of each CDR3. The order of the fields is J gene, D gene, V gene, clone size, CDR3 protein, CDR3 DNA. A D gene is named only where the DNA matches it firmly. Expanded clones get a size class; other rows say once, few or many, or leave the size out.

TRBJ2-1 | . | TRBV5-1 | . | CASSLGDSAGSYNEQFF | TGCGCCAGCAGCTTGGGCGATAGTGCGGGCTCCTACAATGAGCAGTTCTTC
TRBJ2-1 | TRBD2 | TRBV28 | few | CASSSTTGGEQFF | TGTGCCAGCAGTTCAACCACGGGGGGTGAGCAGTTCTTC
TRBJ2-7 | . | TRBV6-1 | . | CASSGNSYEQYF | TGTGCCAGCAGTGGCAACTCCTACGAGCAGTACTTC
TRBJ2-1 | TRBD2 | TRBV5-1 | many | CASSLGSGNEQFF | TGCGCCAGCAGCTTAGGTAGCGGGAATGAGCAGTTCTTC
TRBJ2-1 | TRBD2 | TRBV11-2 | . | CASRTAGGHYNELFF | TGTGCCAGCAGAACAGCGGGAGGGCACTACAATGAGCTGTTCTTC
TRBJ2-1 | TRBD2 | TRBV4-2 | . | CASSQESKLAGLFF | TGTGCCAGCAGCCAAGAATCTAAGCTAGCGGGATTGTTCTTC
TRBJ1-5 | . | TRBV6-6 | few | CASSSQQGDSNQPQHF | TGTGCCAGCAGTTCACAACAGGGAGATAGCAATCAGCCCCAGCATTTT
TRBJ1-6 | TRBD1 | TRBV4-1 | few | CASSQGQGRSPLHF | TGCGCCAGCAGCCAAGGACAGGGGAGGTCACCCCTCCACTTT
TRBJ2-1 | . | TRBV29-1 | . | CSVEDVMGDNNEQFF | TGCAGCGTTGAAGACGTAATGGGAGATAACAATGAGCAGTTCTTC
TRBJ2-2 | . | TRBV12-3/TRBV12-4 | many | CASSLRDHTGELFF | TGTGCCAGCAGTTTACGGGATCACACCGGGGAGCTGTTTTTT
TRBJ1-2 | . | TRBV6-5 | . | CASSLSGGAGGYTF | TGTGCCAGCAGTTTATCGGGGGGTGCGGGTGGCTACACCTTC
TRBJ2-3 | . | TRBV29-1 | . | CSVISPRGADTQYF | TGCAGCGTTATCAGTCCGAGGGGCGCAGATACGCAGTATTTT
TRBJ2-4 | . | TRBV29-1 | many | CSAIRAGAQNIQYF | TGCAGCGCTATAAGAGCAGGGGCCCAAAACATTCAGTACTTC
TRBJ2-1 | . | TRBV11-1 | many | CASSPGLYNEQFF | TGTGCCAGCAGCCCTGGACTCTACAATGAGCAGTTCTTC
TRBJ1-1 | . | TRBV4-1 | few | CASSQSGQSNTEAFF | TGCGCCAGCAGCCAATCCGGACAGTCGAACACTGAAGCTTTCTTT
TRBJ2-7 | TRBD1 | TRBV5-4 | . | CVSSLPGTGGRYF | TGTGTCAGCAGCTTACCCGGGACAGGGGGCAGGTACTTC
TRBJ1-1 | . | TRBV7-8 | many | CASSLGGSNTEAFF | TGTGCCAGCAGCTTAGGTGGGTCCAACACTGAAGCTTTCTTT
TRBJ2-3 | TRBD2 | TRBV7-9 | . | CASSLVYSGSADTQYF | TGTGCCAGCAGCTTAGTTTATAGCGGGAGTGCAGATACGCAGTATTTT
TRBJ2-7 | TRBD1 | TRBV14 | few | CASSRKLDRFDEQYF | TGTGCCAGCAGCCGAAAATTGGACAGGTTCGACGAGCAGTACTTC
TRBJ1-6 | . | TRBV4-3 | . | CASSQGVQKDSPLHF | TGCGCCAGCAGCCAAGGGGTACAGAAAGATTCACCCCTCCACTTT
TRBJ2-1 | . | TRBV7-3 | . | CASSLTGHPYNEQFF | TGTGCCAGCAGCTTAACGGGACACCCCTACAATGAGCAGTTCTTC
TRBJ2-7 | . | TRBV6-6 | few | CASSYSANEQYF | TGTGCCAGCAGTTACTCCGCCAACGAGCAGTACTTC
TRBJ2-1 | TRBD1 | TRBV5-6 | . | CASSPGQGGQFF | TGTGCCAGTAGCCCGGGACAGGGTGGGCAGTTCTTC
TRBJ2-5 | . | TRBV29-1 | . | CSVYGQGGSQETQYF | TGCAGCGTTTACGGGCAGGGGGGGTCCCAGGAGACCCAGTACTTC
TRBJ2-1 | . | TRBV12-3/TRBV12-4 | . | CASSPSETYNEQFF | TGTGCCAGCAGTCCTAGCGAAACGTACAATGAGCAGTTCTTC
TRBJ1-5 | . | TRBV5-1 | . | CTSSFTGNGNQPQHF | TGCACCAGCAGCTTTACGGGGAACGGCAATCAGCCCCAGCATTTT
TRBJ1-1 | . | TRBV12-3/TRBV12-4 | . | CDSSLAGVNTEAFF | TGTGACAGCAGTTTAGCTGGAGTGAACACTGAAGCTTTCTTT
TRBJ1-2 | . | TRBV25-1 | . | CASSESGERAYGYTF | TGTGCCAGCAGTGAATCCGGGGAAAGAGCCTATGGCTACACCTTC
TRBJ2-3 | . | TRBV7-9 | many | CASSSQRGAVTDTQYF | TGTGCCAGCAGCTCCCAACGGGGGGCTGTCACAGATACGCAGTATTTT
TRBJ2-5 | TRBD2 | TRBV6-2/TRBV6-3 | many | CASNVGGGSGETQYF | TGTGCCAGCAACGTTGGTGGCGGGAGCGGGGAGACCCAGTACTTC
TRBJ2-1 | TRBD1 | TRBV7-9 | . | CASSLATGDSYNEQFF | TGTGCCAGCAGCTTAGCAACAGGGGACTCCTACAATGAGCAGTTCTTC
TRBJ1-2 | . | TRBV6-6 | . | CATEEIYGSPNYGYTF | TGTGCCACCGAAGAAATTTACGGCTCACCTAACTATGGCTACACCTTC
TRBJ1-2 | . | TRBV12-3/TRBV12-4 | few | CASSLAVVYGYTF | TGTGCCAGCAGTTTAGCGGTCGTCTATGGCTACACCTTC
TRBJ1-1 | . | TRBV6-6 | many | CASSRYAEAFF | TGTGCCAGCAGTAGGTACGCTGAAGCTTTCTTT
TRBJ2-1 | . | TRBV6-5 | many | CASSYRLEQFF | TGTGCCAGCAGTTACCGATTAGAGCAGTTCTTC
TRBJ2-6 | TRBD1 | TRBV6-2/TRBV6-3 | . | CASSRQGSSGANVLTF | TGTGCCAGCAGCCGACAGGGATCCTCTGGGGCCAACGTCCTGACTTTC
TRBJ2-7 | TRBD2 | TRBV6-2/TRBV6-3 | . | CASSARGGTSGTYEQYF | TGTGCCAGCAGTGCGCGAGGAGGGACTAGCGGGACCTACGAGCAGTACTTC
TRBJ2-1 | TRBD2 | TRBV29-1 | few | CSVDIWASGSHSNEQFF | TGCAGCGTTGATATATGGGCTAGCGGGAGCCACTCCAATGAGCAGTTCTTC
TRBJ2-1 | . | TRBV28 | few | CASSSTSGLYREQFF | TGTGCCAGCAGCTCGACGAGCGGCCTCTACAGAGAGCAGTTCTTC
TRBJ1-1 | . | TRBV28 | few | CASSLFTGMNTEAFF | TGTGCCAGCAGTTTATTTACAGGGATGAACACTGAAGCTTTCTTT
TRBJ2-5 | TRBD2 | TRBV7-9 | few | CASSYTGLAGAETQYF | TGTGCCAGCAGCTACACGGGACTAGCGGGAGCAGAGACCCAGTACTTC
TRBJ2-3 | . | TRBV4-1 | . | CTSSQEVLGVGTDTQYF | TGCACCAGCAGCCAAGAGGTTTTGGGGGTGGGCACAGATACGCAGTATTTT
TRBJ2-5 | . | TRBV11-2 | . | CASSLRSRGQTQYF | TGTGCCAGCAGCTTAAGAAGTAGGGGACAGACCCAGTACTTC
TRBJ1-2 | TRBD1 | TRBV6-6 | . | CASSRNSAGGNVHTF | TGTGCCAGTTCAAGGAATTCGGCAGGGGGCAATGTCCACACCTTC
TRBJ1-1 | . | TRBV10-3 | . | CTISEPNGVTEAFF | TGTACCATCAGTGAGCCCAACGGAGTAACTGAAGCTTTCTTT
TRBJ2-1 | . | TRBV6-5 | many | CASSHPLQGGSYNEQFF | TGTGCCAGCAGTCACCCTTTGCAGGGAGGCTCCTACAATGAGCAGTTCTTC
TRBJ2-2 | TRBD1 | TRBV12-3/TRBV12-4 | many | CASSFPGQGVGELFF | TGTGCCAGCAGTTTCCCGGGACAGGGGGTCGGGGAGCTGTTTTTT
TRBJ1-6 | TRBD1 | TRBV5-1 | . | CASSSQGLDSPLHF | TGCGCCAGCAGCTCACAGGGGCTGGATTCACCCCTCCACTTT
TRBJ1-2 | TRBD1 | TRBV28 | . | CASRDRDYGYTF | TGTGCCAGCCGGGACAGAGACTATGGCTACACCTTC
TRBJ1-2 | . | TRBV30 | few | CAWSGNQNYGYTF | TGTGCCTGGAGTGGGAACCAAAACTATGGCTACACCTTC
TRBJ2-1 | . | TRBV11-1 | many | CASTSPGASYNEQFF | TGTGCCAGCACCTCCCCGGGGGCCTCCTACAATGAGCAGTTCTTC